The entry below describes one T cell receptor beta chain. This sample was included in a study of blood T cell repertoires in COVID-19. After removal of 2 bases from V and 5 bases from J, the junction contained 6 bases not matched to a gene. The CDR3 runs to 14 residues. Germline V lookup: CDR1 SGDLS, CDR2 YYNGEE. Repertoires were generated with immunoSEQ multiplex PCR, while TCRdb's copy carries only in-frame clones and drops some. The sample carries approximately 500,000 clones, about 89% recorded once. The rearrangement links TRBV9 to TRBJ1-2, with 7 bases fitting TRBD1. The sequencing input was peripheral blood. The sequence came from a woman in her fifties or sixties with COVID-19, enrolled during active disease. CDR3 in DNA: TGTGCCAGCAGCGTTAGACAGGGATCTTATGGCTACACCTTC. Its translation: CASSVRQGSYGYTF.